The next 7 T cell receptor beta chains were all read from a single sample in a study of T cell changes during pregnancy in multiple sclerosis. The table came from immunoSEQ multiplex PCR; TCRdb's copy has only in-frame clones and leaves some out. Counted here are 77,000 or so clones, just under 95% occurring once; the ten biggest clones make up less than 0.75%. The input for sequencing was peripheral blood, taken in the second trimester of pregnancy. The receptors were sampled from a female donor in good health, enrolled as a control in a pregnancy study.

This chain joins TRBV29-1 and TRBJ1-2, with 12 bases that match TRBD1. The V segment lost 7 bases and the J segment 5 bases; nucleotides outside the gene matches: 11. Germline CDR1 is SQVTM and CDR2 is ANQGSEA. The CDR3 length is 15 residues. CDR3 sequence: CSADAGTGGFYGYTF. The CDR3 bases are TGCAGCGCTGATGCCGGGACAGGGGGCTTTTATGGCTACACCTTC. Using reference TRBV29-1 and TRBJ1-2 for the parts outside the CDR3, the full variable domain is SAVISQKPSRDICQRGTSLTIQCQVDSQVTMMFWYRQQPGQSLTLIATANQGSEATYESGFVIDKFPISRPNLTFSTLTVSNMSPEDSSIYLCSADAGTGGFYGYTFGSGTRLTVV.

The chain links TRBV6-1 to TRBJ2-7; 8 nucleotides agree with TRBD1. This CDR3 comprises 15 residues. Germline lookup yields CDR1 MNHNS and CDR2 SASEGT. V shed 6 bases, J shed 5 bases, and the junction held 12 bases outside the gene matches. Written as DNA, the CDR3 is TGTGCCAGCAGGACCACAGGGGGGACTTTCCACGAGCAGTACTTC. It translates to CASRTTGGTFHEQYF.

The CDR3 reads CATGGGGASDTQYF. In DNA, the CDR3 is TGTGCCACCGGAGGCGGGGGGGCGTCAGATACGCAGTATTTT. The chain combines TRBV9 with TRBJ2-3; 9 bases line up with TRBD2. In germline, CDR1 is SGDLS, CDR2 YYNGEE. CDR3 length: 14 residues. The ends lost 9 bases at V and 4 bases at J; junction bases unmatched: 9.

The genes are TRBV5-6 and TRBJ2-7, with 7 bases identical to TRBD1. The CDR3 is 13 residues long. V trimming: 5 bases; J trimming: 5 bases; junction bases outside the gene matches: 7. Germline lookup yields CDR1 SGHDT and CDR2 YYEEEE. CDR3 sequence reads: CASRGGPLNEQYF. In DNA, the CDR3 is TGTGCCAGCAGAGGGGGCCCCTTGAACGAGCAGTACTTC.

This chain joins TRBV7-2 and TRBJ1-5; 7 nucleotides match TRBD1. This CDR3 is 16 amino acids long. V shed 3 bases and J 0 bases; nucleotides not matched to a gene: 5. Germline CDR1 reads SGHTA; CDR2 reads FQGNSA. CDR3 loop: CASSLTGKISNQPQHF. Here the CDR3 DNA reads TGTGCCAGCAGCTTGACAGGGAAAATTAGCAATCAGCCCCAGCATTTT.

The V gene is TRBV9, the J gene TRBJ2-1; D gene unclear. V was clipped by 0 bases and J by 0 bases, with 10 bases between them. This CDR3 contains 16 residues. Per the germline V gene, CDR1 is SGDLS and CDR2 is YYNGEE. CDR3 region: CASSVEIEDSYNEQFF. CDR3 coding DNA: TGTGCCAGCAGCGTAGAAATAGAAGACTCCTACAATGAGCAGTTCTTC.

This sequence joins TRBV25-1 and TRBJ1-1; 7 bases map to TRBD1. Germline V gives CDR1 MGHDK, CDR2 SYGVNS. This CDR3 contains 15 residues. Trimming took 1 base from V and 4 from J; bases not matched to a gene: 6. The CDR3 DNA sequence: TGTGCCAGCAGTGAATCCGTCAGGGGGGTCACTGAAGCTTTCTTT. Translated, it gives CASSESVRGVTEAFF.